This T cell receptor beta chain comes out of a study of cytomegalovirus exposure and HLA in healthy donors. General observations from the study: The classifier, whose performance was assessed in both the original and validation cohorts, reportedly diagnosed cytomegalovirus status with high specificity and sensitivity.

The CDR3 runs to 16 residues. Germline lookup yields CDR1 ENHRY and CDR2 SYGVKD. The ends lost 0 bases at V and 1 base at J; junction bases unmatched: 5. PCR amplification relied on 60 Vbeta primers (plus 13 Jbeta primers). TCRdb's copy holds only in-frame clones and misses some; the assay was immunoSEQ multiplex PCR. The sample shows 85,000 to 130,000 clones, 70% to 85% of them seen only once. Concerning this clone itself: The antigen remains unidentified.

Specimen: PBMCs. The TCR was taken from a woman aged 18-29 years in good health and CMV-seropositive. This chain joins TRBV10-3 and TRBJ1-1; TRBD1 aligns across 7 bases. CDR3 DNA sequence: TGTGCCATCAGTGAGTCGATTGGGACAGCGAACACTGAAGCTTTCTTT. Amino acid sequence: CAISESIGTANTEAFF.